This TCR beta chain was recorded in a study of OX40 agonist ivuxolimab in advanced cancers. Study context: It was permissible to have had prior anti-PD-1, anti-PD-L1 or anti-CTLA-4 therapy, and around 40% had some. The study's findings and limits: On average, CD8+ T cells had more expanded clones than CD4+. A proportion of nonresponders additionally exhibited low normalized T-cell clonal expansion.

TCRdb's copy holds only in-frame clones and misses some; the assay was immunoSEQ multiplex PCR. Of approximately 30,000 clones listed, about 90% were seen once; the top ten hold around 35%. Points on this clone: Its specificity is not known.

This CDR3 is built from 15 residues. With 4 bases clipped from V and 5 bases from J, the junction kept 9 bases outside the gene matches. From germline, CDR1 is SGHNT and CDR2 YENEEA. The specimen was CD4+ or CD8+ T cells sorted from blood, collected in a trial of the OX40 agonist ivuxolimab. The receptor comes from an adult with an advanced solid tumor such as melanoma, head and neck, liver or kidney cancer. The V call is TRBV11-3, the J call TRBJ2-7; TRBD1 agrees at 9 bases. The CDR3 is CASSSHRDRDHEQYF. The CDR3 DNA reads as TGTGCCAGCAGCTCACACCGGGACAGGGACCACGAGCAGTACTTC.